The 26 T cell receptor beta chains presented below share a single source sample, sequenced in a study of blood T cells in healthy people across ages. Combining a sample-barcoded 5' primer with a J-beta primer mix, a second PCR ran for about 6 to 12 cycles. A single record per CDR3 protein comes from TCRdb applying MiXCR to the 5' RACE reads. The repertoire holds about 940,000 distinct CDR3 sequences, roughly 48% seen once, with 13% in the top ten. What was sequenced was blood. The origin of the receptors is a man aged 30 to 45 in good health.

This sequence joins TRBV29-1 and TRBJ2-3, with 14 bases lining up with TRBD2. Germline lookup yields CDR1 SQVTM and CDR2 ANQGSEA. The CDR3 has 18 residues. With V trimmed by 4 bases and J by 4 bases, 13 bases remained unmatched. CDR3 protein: CSVAGLAGGRSSADTQYF. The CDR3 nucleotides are TGCAGCGTTGCTGGACTAGCGGGGGGCCGATCCTCGGCAGATACGCAGTATTTT.

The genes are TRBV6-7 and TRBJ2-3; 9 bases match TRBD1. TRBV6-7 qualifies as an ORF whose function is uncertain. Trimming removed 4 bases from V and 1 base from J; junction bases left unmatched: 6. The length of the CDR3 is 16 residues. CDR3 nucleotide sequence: TGTGCCAGCAGTTGCTACAGGGGGCAGGGCACAGATACGCAGTATTTT. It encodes CASSCYRGQGTDTQYF.

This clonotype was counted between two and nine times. The CDR3 nucleotides read TGTGCCAGCATCAGGAGAGGGGCCACAGATACGCAGTATTTT. It codes for CASIRRGATDTQYF. The chain has TRBV12-3 or TRBV12-4 and TRBJ2-3; D is perhaps TRBD1 or TRBD2 (5 bases each). The V and J ends lost 7 bases and 2 bases respectively, with 13 bases between them. This CDR3 region has 14 residues.

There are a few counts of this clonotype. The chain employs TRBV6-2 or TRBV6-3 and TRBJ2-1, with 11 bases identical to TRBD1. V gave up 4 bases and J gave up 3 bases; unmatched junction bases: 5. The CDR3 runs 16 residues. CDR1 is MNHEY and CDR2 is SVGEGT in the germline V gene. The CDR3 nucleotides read TGTGCCAGCAGTTCCTCCGGGACAGGGGGCTACAATGAGCAGTTCTTC. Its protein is CASSSSGTGGYNEQFF.

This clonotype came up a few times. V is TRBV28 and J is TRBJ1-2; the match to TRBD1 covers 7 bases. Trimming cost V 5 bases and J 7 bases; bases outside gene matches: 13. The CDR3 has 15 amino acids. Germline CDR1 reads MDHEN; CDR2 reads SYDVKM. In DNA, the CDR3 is TGTGCCAGCAGTCCGGGCGCGACAGGGTCTAGTGGCTACACCTTC. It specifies CASSPGATGSSGYTF.

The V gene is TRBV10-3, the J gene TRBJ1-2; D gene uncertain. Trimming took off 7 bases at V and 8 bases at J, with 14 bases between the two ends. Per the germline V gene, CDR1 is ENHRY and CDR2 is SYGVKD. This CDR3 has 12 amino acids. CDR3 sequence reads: CAIKGTTGGYTF. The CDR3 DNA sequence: TGTGCCATCAAGGGCACGACGGGAGGCTACACCTTC.

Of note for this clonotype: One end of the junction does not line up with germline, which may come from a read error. DNA for the CDR3: TGTACCAGCAGCCTAGGACAGGTGATAGCTCAGCCCCAGCATTTT. This encodes CTSSLGQVIAQPQHF. The chain has TRBV5-6 and TRBJ1-5; 7 bases are shared with TRBD1. The CDR3 spans 15 residues. From germline, CDR1 is SGHDT and CDR2 YYEEEE.

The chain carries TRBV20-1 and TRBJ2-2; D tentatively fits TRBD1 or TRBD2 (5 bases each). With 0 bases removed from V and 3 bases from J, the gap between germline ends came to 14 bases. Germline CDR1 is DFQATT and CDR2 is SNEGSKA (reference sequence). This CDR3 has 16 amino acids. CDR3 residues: CSARDWGQDYTGELFF. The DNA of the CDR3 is TGCAGTGCTAGAGATTGGGGCCAGGACTACACCGGGGAGCTGTTTTTT.

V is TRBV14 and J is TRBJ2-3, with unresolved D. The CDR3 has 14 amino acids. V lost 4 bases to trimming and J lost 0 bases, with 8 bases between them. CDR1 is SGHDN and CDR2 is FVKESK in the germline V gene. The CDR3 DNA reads TGTGCCAGCAGCCCAGAGGACAGCACAGATACGCAGTATTTT. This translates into CASSPEDSTDTQYF.

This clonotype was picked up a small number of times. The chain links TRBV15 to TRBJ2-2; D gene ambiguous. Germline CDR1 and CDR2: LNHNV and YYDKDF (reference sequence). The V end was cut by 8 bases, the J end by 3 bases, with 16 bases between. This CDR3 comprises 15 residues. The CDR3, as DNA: TGTGCCACCGGATTCTCCCTGGGTTACACCGGGGAGCTGTTTTTT. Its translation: CATGFSLGYTGELFF. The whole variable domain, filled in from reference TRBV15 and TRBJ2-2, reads DAMVIQNPRYQVTQFGKPVTLSCSQTLNHNVMYWYQQKSSQAPKLLFHYYDKDFNNEADTPDNFQSRRPNTSFCFLDIRSPGLGDTAMYLCATGFSLGYTGELFFGEGSRLTVL.

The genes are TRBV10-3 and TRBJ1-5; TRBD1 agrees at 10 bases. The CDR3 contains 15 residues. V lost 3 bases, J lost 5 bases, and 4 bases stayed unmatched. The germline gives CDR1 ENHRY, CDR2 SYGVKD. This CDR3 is CAISDRQGAYQPQHF. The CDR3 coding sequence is TGTGCCATCAGTGATCGACAGGGGGCTTATCAGCCCCAGCATTTT.

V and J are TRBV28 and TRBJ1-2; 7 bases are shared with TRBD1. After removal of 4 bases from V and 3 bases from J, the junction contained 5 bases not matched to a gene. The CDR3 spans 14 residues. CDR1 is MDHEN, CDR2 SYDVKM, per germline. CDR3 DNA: TGTGCCAGCAGTTCGAGGGACAGTTACTATGGCTACACCTTC. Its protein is CASSSRDSYYGYTF.

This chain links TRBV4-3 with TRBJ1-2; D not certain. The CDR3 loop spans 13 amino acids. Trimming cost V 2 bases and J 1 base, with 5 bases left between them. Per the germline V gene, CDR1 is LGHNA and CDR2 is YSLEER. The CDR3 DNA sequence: TGCGCCAGCAGCCAATGGATTAACTATGGCTACACCTTC. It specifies CASSQWINYGYTF.

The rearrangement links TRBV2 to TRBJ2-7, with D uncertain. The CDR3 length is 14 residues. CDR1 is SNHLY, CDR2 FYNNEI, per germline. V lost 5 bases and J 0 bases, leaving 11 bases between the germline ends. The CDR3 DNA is TGTGCCAGCAGTCGGCTCCTGAGCTCCTACGAGCAGTACTTC. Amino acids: CASSRLLSSYEQYF.

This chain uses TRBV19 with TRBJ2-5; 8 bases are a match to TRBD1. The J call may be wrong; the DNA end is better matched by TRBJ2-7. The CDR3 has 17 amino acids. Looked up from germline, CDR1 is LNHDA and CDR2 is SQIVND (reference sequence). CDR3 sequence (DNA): TGTGCCAGTAGTCCCGGACAGGGAGGAGGAAGAGTCTACGAGCAGTACTTC. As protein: CASSPGQGGGRVYEQYF.

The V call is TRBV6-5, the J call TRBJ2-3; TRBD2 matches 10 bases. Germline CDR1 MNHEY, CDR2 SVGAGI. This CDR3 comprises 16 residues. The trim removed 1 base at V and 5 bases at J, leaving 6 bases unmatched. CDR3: CASSYFPAGGRDTQYF. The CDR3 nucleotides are TGTGCCAGCAGTTACTTCCCAGCGGGGGGGCGAGATACGCAGTATTTT.

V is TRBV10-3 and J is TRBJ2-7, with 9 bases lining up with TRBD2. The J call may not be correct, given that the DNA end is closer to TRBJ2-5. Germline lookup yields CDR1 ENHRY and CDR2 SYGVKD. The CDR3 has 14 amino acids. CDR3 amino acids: CAISDVSGGETQYF. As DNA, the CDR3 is TGTGCCATCAGTGATGTTAGCGGGGGAGAGACCCAGTACTTC.

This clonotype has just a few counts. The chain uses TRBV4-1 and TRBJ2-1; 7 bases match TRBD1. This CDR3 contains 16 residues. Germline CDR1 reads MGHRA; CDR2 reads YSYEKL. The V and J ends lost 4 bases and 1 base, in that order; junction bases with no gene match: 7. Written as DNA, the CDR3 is TGCGCCAGCAGCCCCAGACAGGGCTTGTCCTACAATGAGCAGTTCTTC. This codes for CASSPRQGLSYNEQFF.

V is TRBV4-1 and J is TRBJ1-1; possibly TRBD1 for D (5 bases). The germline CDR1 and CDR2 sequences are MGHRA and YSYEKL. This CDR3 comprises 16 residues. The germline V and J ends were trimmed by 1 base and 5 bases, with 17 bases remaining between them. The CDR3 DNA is TGCGCCAGCAGCCAAGTTGGCCAGGGAGTACAAACTGAAGCTTTCTTT. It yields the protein CASSQVGQGVQTEAFF.

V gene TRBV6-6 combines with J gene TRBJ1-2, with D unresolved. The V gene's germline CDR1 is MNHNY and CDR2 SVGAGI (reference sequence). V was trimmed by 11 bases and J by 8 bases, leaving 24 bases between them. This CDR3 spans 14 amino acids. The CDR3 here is CAASWQSPSGGYTF. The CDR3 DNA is TGTGCCGCTTCCTGGCAGTCCCCTAGTGGCGGCTACACCTTC.

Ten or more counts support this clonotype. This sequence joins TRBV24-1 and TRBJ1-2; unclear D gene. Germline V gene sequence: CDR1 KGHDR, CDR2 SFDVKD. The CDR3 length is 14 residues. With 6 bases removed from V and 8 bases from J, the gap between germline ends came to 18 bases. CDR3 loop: CATSTGKLVRGYTF. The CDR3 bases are TGTGCCACCAGTACCGGGAAACTTGTTAGAGGCTACACCTTC.

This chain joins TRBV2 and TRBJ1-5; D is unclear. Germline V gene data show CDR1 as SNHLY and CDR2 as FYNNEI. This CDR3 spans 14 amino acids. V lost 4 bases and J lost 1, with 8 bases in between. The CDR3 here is CASSGRPSNQPQHF. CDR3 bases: TGTGCCAGCAGTGGACGGCCGAGCAATCAGCCCCAGCATTTT.

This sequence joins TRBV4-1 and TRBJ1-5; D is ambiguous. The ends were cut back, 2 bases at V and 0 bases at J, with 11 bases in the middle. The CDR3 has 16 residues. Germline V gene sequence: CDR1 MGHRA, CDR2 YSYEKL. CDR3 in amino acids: CASSQNADGSNQPQHF. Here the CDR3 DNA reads TGCGCCAGCAGCCAAAATGCGGACGGTAGCAATCAGCCCCAGCATTTT.

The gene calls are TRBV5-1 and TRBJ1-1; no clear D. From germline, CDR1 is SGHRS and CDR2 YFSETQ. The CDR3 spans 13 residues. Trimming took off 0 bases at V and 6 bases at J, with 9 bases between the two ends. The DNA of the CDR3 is TGCGCCAGCAGCTTGGTCCCCGGGGCTGAAGCTTTCTTT. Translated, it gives CASSLVPGAEAFF.

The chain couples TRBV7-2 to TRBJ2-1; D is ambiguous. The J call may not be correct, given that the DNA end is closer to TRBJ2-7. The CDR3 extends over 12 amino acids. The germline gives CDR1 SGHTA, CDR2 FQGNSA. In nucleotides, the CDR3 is TGTGCCAGCAGCTTTCCCAAGAGGGAGCAGTACTTC. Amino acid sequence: CASSFPKREQYF.

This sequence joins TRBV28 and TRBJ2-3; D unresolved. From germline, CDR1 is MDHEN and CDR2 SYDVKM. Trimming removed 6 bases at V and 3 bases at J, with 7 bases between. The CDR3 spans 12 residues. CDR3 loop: CASSTATDTQYF. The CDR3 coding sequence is TGTGCCAGCAGCACAGCAACAGATACGCAGTATTTT.